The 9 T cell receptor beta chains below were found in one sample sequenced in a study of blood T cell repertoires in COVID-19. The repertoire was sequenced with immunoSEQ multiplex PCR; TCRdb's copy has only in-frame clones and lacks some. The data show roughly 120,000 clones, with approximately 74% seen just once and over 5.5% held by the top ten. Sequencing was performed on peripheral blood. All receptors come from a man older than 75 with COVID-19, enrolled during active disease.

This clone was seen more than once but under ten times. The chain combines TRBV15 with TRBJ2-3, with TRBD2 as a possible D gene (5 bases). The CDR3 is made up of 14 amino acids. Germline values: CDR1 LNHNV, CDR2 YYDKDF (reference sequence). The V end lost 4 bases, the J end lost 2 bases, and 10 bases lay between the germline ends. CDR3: CATSNQRFTDTQYF. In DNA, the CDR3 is TGTGCCACCAGCAACCAGCGGTTCACAGATACGCAGTATTTT.

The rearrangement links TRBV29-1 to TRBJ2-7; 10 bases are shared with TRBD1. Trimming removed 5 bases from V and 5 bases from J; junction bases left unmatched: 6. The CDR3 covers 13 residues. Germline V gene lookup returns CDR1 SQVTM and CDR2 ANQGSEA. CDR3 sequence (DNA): TGCAGCGTTTATGGGACAGGGGTCCACGAGCAGTACTTC. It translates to CSVYGTGVHEQYF.

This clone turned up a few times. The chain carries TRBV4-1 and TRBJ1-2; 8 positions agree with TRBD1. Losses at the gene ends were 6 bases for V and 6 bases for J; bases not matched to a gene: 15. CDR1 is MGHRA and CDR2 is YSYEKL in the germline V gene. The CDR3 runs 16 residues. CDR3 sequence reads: CASRTDRGVVRDGYTF. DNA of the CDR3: TGCGCCAGCAGAACCGACAGGGGAGTCGTTCGTGATGGCTACACCTTC.

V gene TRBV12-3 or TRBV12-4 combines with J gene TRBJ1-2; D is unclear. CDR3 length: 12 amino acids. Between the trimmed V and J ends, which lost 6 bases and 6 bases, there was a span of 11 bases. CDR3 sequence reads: CASSHSENGYTF. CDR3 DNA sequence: TGTGCCAGCAGCCATTCGGAGAATGGCTACACCTTC.

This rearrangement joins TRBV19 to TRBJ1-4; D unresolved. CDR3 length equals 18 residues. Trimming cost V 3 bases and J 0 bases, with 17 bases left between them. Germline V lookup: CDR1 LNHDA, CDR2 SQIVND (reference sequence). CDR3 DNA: TGTGCCAGTAGTATGGTGTTCTGGCTCCTTGCAACTAATGAAAAACTGTTTTTT. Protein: CASSMVFWLLATNEKLFF.

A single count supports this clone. This CDR3 reads CASSPGTGTLYYGYTF. In DNA form, the CDR3 reads TGCGCCAGCAGCCCAGGGACAGGGACTCTTTACTATGGCTACACCTTC. The chain employs TRBV5-1 and TRBJ1-2; 9 nucleotides match TRBD1. Trimming removed 4 bases from V and 3 bases from J; junction bases left unmatched: 10. The CDR3 sequence is 16 residues long. Germline V gene lookup returns CDR1 SGHRS and CDR2 YFSETQ.

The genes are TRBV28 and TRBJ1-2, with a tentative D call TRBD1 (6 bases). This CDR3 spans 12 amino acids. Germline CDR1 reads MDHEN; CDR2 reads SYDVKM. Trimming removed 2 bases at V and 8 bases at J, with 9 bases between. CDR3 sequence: CASSLIGQGYTF. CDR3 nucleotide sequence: TGTGCCAGCAGTTTAATCGGACAGGGCTACACCTTC.

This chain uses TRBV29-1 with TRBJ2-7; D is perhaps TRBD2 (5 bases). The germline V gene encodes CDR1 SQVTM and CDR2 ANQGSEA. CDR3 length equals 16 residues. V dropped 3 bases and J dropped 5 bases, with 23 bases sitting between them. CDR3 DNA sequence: TGCAGCGTTGACGGTGATAGAGGAGGCAGTCGCAACGAGCAGTACTTC. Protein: CSVDGDRGGSRNEQYF.

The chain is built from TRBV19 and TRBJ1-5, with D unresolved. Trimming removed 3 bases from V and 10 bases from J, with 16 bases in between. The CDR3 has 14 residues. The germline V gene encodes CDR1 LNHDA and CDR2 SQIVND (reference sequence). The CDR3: CASSIGGAAYPQHF. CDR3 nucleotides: TGTGCCAGTAGTATTGGCGGTGCAGCGTATCCCCAGCATTTT. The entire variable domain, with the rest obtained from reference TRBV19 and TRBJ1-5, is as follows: DGGITQSPKYLFRKEGQNVTLSCEQNLNHDAMYWYRQDPGQGLRLIYYSQIVNDFQKGDIAEGYSVSREKKESFPLTVTSAQKNPTAFYLCASSIGGAAYPQHFGDGTRLSIL.